These 20 T cell receptor beta chains were sequenced from one sample in a study of blood T cell repertoires in COVID-19. Method: immunoSEQ multiplex PCR; TCRdb's copy keeps in-frame clones and lacks some. The sample contains about 440,000 clones, around 90% of which appear only once. Sequencing was carried out using PBMCs or T cells enriched from blood (not recorded which). Every receptor here comes from a man aged 18 to 29 who had recovered from COVID-19.

This chain connects TRBV13 to TRBJ1-6, with D maybe TRBD1 (6 bases). The germline V gene has CDR1 PRHDT and CDR2 FYEKMQ (reference sequence). V lost 4 bases and J 10 bases, leaving 17 bases between the germline ends. The CDR3 is 15 amino acids. The CDR3 here is CASSYTGNSGSPLHF. The CDR3 nucleotides read TGTGCCAGCAGCTACACAGGGAATTCAGGATCACCCCTCCACTTT.

The J gene is TRBJ2-1, the V gene TRBV14; 10 bases fit TRBD1. Germline V gene data show CDR1 as SGHDN and CDR2 as FVKESK. V was pared by 4 bases and J by 6 bases, with 0 bases of the junction left unmatched. The CDR3 loop spans 13 amino acids. CDR3 residues: CASSRTGGNEQFF. For the CDR3, the DNA is TGTGCCAGCAGCCGGACAGGGGGCAATGAGCAGTTCTTC.

This clone was seen once. The genes are TRBV12-3 or TRBV12-4 and TRBJ2-3; unclear D gene. The germline V and J ends were trimmed by 6 bases and 4 bases, with 11 bases remaining between them. CDR3 length equals 13 residues. The CDR3 bases are TGTGCCAGCAGCCTTAGACGGGCAGATACGCAGTATTTT. Residues: CASSLRRADTQYF.

The chain is built from TRBV5-5 and TRBJ1-6; D is unresolved. This CDR3 is built from 14 residues. Trimming took 1 base from V and 7 from J, leaving 9 bases between them. The germline CDR1 and CDR2 sequences are SGHKS and YYEKEE (reference sequence). In DNA form, the CDR3 reads TGTGCCAGCAGCTTGTTGGTAGCAAATTCACCCCTCCACTTT. Its translation: CASSLLVANSPLHF. Drawing the rest from reference TRBV5-5 and TRBJ1-6, the complete variable domain is DAGVTQSPTHLIKTRGQQVTLRCSPISGHKSVSWYQQVLGQGPQFIFQYYEKEERGRGNFPDRFSARQFPNYSSELNVNALLLGDSALYLCASSLLVANSPLHFGNGTRLTVT.

J is TRBJ1-2 and V is TRBV11-3, with TRBD1 as a possible D gene (6 bases). The V end lost 5 bases, the J end lost 5 bases, and 12 bases lay between the germline ends. Germline V gene data show CDR1 as SGHNT and CDR2 as YENEEA. This CDR3 spans 13 amino acids. This chain's CDR3 is CASSQGGGYGYTF. In nucleotides, the CDR3 is TGTGCCAGCAGCCAAGGGGGGGGTTATGGCTACACCTTC.

The CDR3 region has the DNA TGCGCCAGCAGCTTGCCGGGACAGGGGTTAACAGATACGCAGTATTTT. Protein: CASSLPGQGLTDTQYF. The chain has TRBV5-1 and TRBJ2-3, with 10 nucleotides matching TRBD1. The J segment lost 3 bases and the V segment lost 1 base, leaving 5 bases of the junction unmatched. The CDR3 is 16 residues long. CDR1 is SGHRS, CDR2 YFSETQ, per germline. Together with reference TRBV5-1 and TRBJ2-3, the CDR3 gives the full variable domain: KAGVTQTPRYLIKTRGQQVTLSCSPISGHRSVSWYQQTPGQGLQFLFEYFSETQRNKGNFPGRFSGRQFSNSRSEMNVSTLELGDSALYLCASSLPGQGLTDTQYFGPGTRLTVL.

The genes are TRBV7-9 and TRBJ2-7; D possibly corresponds to TRBD2 (6 bases). Germline values: CDR1 SEHNR, CDR2 FQNEAQ (reference sequence). With 5 bases removed from V and 4 bases from J, the gap between germline ends came to 9 bases. The CDR3 is 12 residues long. The CDR3, as DNA: TGTGCCAGCAGCCTTCGGGGGTACGAGCAGTACTTC. Translated: CASSLRGYEQYF.

This rearrangement joins TRBV19 to TRBJ1-5; 7 bases fit TRBD1. The CDR3 spans 15 residues. V lost 6 bases, J lost 4 bases, and 9 bases stayed unmatched. Germline V gives CDR1 LNHDA, CDR2 SQIVND (reference sequence). CDR3 protein: CASREGARRNQPQHF. The CDR3 region has the DNA TGTGCCAGTAGGGAGGGGGCGCGGAGGAATCAGCCCCAGCATTTT.

The genes are TRBV5-5 and TRBJ1-1; D unclear. Germline V gives CDR1 SGHKS, CDR2 YYEKEE (reference sequence). CDR3 size: 14 residues. The V end lost 0 bases, the J end lost 0 bases, and 6 bases lay between the germline ends. CDR3 residues: CASSLGVVNTEAFF. In DNA, the CDR3 is TGTGCCAGCAGCTTGGGAGTGGTGAACACTGAAGCTTTCTTT.

The chain links TRBV12-3 or TRBV12-4 to TRBJ1-5; D is unresolved. The CDR3 totals 13 residues. V lost 7 bases and J 9 bases, leaving 16 bases between the germline ends. The CDR3, as DNA: TGTGCCAGCATGAGGGCCGACGCGGGGCCCCAGCATTTT. The encoded protein is CASMRADAGPQHF.

This sequence joins TRBV7-9 and TRBJ1-3, with D tentatively TRBD1 (5 bases). The CDR3 has 16 amino acids. The V and J ends lost 11 bases and 0 bases respectively, with 20 bases between them. Germline-derived CDR1 and CDR2 are SEHNR and FQNEAQ (reference sequence). CDR3 sequence (DNA): TGTGCCGGAGGGGCCGGTCCTTCTCCCTCTGGAAACACCATATATTTT. Translated, it gives CAGGAGPSPSGNTIYF.

This clone appeared once. This chain links TRBV5-8 with TRBJ2-1, with a possible D match to TRBD2 (6 bases). Trimming stripped 4 bases from V and 6 bases from J, with 11 bases between. CDR3 length equals 13 residues. Germline V gives CDR1 SGHTS, CDR2 YDEGEE. The CDR3 reads CASSSGLLNEQFF. CDR3 DNA: TGTGCCAGCAGCAGCGGACTACTCAATGAGCAGTTCTTC.

On this clone itself: At one boundary the junction diverges from the germline segment, which might be a read error. This chain joins TRBV2 and TRBJ1-5; 7 nucleotides line up with TRBD1. Germline V CDR1 and CDR2: SNHLY, FYNNEI. The CDR3 spans 13 residues. Here the CDR3 DNA reads TGTGCCAGCTGTGAGGGGGCGAAACAGCCCCAGCATTTT. Protein: CASCEGAKQPQHF.

This rearrangement joins TRBV9 to TRBJ1-1; 7 bases are shared with TRBD1. In germline, CDR1 is SGDLS, CDR2 YYNGEE. V shed 0 bases and J 10 bases; nucleotides not matched to a gene: 6. The CDR3 is 13 amino acids. In DNA, the CDR3 is TGTGCCAGCAGCGTAGGAGACAGGGAACGAGCTTTCTTT. Amino acid sequence: CASSVGDRERAFF.

Note on this clone: The same CDR3 can be traced to other DNA sequences in this sample. This chain uses TRBV5-1 with TRBJ2-1, with D possibly being TRBD2 (5 bases). The CDR3 covers 11 residues. V lost 1 base and J 10 bases, leaving 6 bases between the germline ends. CDR1 and CDR2 from the germline V gene are SGHRS and YFSETQ. CDR3 in amino acids: CASSLSGEQFF. The CDR3 bases are TGCGCCAGCAGCTTGTCGGGAGAGCAGTTCTTC.

The genes are TRBV5-1 and TRBJ2-1, with 8 bases lining up with TRBD2. There are 17 residues in the CDR3. Trimming removed 0 bases from V and 3 bases from J; junction bases left unmatched: 8. CDR1 is SGHRS and CDR2 is YFSETQ in the germline V gene. This chain's CDR3 is CASSLGSGGSNYNEQFF. In nucleotides, the CDR3 is TGCGCCAGCAGCTTGGGAAGCGGGGGCTCGAACTACAATGAGCAGTTCTTC.

This sequence joins TRBV2 and TRBJ1-5; D might be TRBD1 (5 bases). Trimming shortened V by 3 bases and J by 5 bases, and 11 bases separated the two germline ends. Germline CDR1 is SNHLY and CDR2 is FYNNEI. This CDR3 comprises 14 residues. The CDR3 loop reads CASSDPLGDQPQHF. The CDR3 DNA reads TGTGCCAGCAGTGACCCGCTAGGGGATCAGCCCCAGCATTTT.

V usage is TRBV27 and J usage is TRBJ2-5; no definite D call. Per germline, CDR1 MNHEY and CDR2 SMNVEV (reference sequence). The CDR3 has 13 amino acids. V lost 3 bases and J 4 bases, leaving 9 bases between the germline ends. The CDR3 DNA is TGTGCCAGCAGTTTGTACAACCTAGAGACCCAGTACTTC. As protein: CASSLYNLETQYF.

The chain recombines TRBV4-1 with TRBJ1-1; D remains unclear. Germline assignment: CDR1 MGHRA and CDR2 YSYEKL. Trimming removed 4 bases from V and 3 bases from J, with 12 bases in between. The CDR3 is made up of 14 amino acids. The CDR3 DNA reads as TGCGCCAGCAGCCGCGTATTGAGGGACACTGAAGCTTTCTTT. It translates to CASSRVLRDTEAFF.

The J gene is TRBJ2-3, the V gene TRBV27; possibly TRBD1 for D (5 bases). The CDR3 has 16 residues. V lost 0 bases and J lost 0, with 10 bases in between. Germline CDR1 MNHEY, CDR2 SMNVEV (reference sequence). CDR3: CASSLSGVTSTDTQYF. In DNA form, the CDR3 reads TGTGCCAGCAGTTTATCAGGGGTTACTAGCACAGATACGCAGTATTTT.